This TCR beta chain originates from a study of blood T cell repertoires in COVID-19. In the study overall: Collection of acute and convalescent COVID-19 samples took place in the United States, Italy and Spain. Sources were T cells, B-cell-depleted T cells, or PBMCs; the material itself was cDNA or gDNA.

Libraries were prepared by immunoSEQ multiplex PCR; TCRdb keeps only in-frame clonotypes and omits some of them. The table records 200,000 to 250,000 clones, about 83% of them present only once. The specimen sequenced was peripheral blood. The origin of this receptor is a woman between 45 and 60 years old with acute or convalescent COVID-19.

DNA of the CDR3: TGTGCCAGCAGTCCAGCGGGACCAGGGTCAGATACGCAGTATTTT. Its translation: CASSPAGPGSDTQYF. J is TRBJ2-3 and V is TRBV27, with 7 bases that match TRBD2. Trimming removed 5 bases from V and 4 bases from J; junction bases left unmatched: 9. This CDR3 region has 15 residues. CDR1 is MNHEY and CDR2 is SMNVEV in the germline V gene (reference sequence).